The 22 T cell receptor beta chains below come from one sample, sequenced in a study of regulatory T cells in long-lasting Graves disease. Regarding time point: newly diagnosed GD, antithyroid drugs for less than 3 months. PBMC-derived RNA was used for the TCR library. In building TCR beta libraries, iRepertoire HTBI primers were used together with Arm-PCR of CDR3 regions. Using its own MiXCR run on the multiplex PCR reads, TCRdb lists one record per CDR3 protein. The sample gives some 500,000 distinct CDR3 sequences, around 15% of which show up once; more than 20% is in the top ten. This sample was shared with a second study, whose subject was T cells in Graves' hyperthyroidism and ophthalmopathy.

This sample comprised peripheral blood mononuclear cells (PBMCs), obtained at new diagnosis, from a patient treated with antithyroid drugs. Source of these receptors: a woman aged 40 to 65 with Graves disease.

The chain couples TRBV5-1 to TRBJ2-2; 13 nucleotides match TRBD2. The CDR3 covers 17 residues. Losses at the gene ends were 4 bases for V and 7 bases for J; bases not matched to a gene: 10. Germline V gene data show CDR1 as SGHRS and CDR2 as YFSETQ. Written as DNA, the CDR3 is TGCGCCAGCAGCGCGAGACTAGCGGGGGGCCTGGGCGGGGAGCTGTTTTTT. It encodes CASSARLAGGLGGELFF.

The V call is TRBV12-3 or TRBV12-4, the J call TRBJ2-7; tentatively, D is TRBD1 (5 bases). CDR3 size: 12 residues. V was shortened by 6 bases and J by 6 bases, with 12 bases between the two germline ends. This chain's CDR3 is CASSSGMGEQYF. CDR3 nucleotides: TGTGCCAGCAGCTCAGGGATGGGCGAGCAGTACTTC.

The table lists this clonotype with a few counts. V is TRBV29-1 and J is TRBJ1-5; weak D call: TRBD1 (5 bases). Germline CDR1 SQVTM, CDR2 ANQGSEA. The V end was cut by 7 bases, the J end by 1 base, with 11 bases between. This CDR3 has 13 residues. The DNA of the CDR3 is TGCAGCGCAGGGCAGGGAAGCAATCAGCCCCAGCATTTT. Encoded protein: CSAGQGSNQPQHF. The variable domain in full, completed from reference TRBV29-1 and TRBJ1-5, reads SAVISQKPSRDICQRGTSLTIQCQVDSQVTMMFWYRQQPGQSLTLIATANQGSEATYESGFVIDKFPISRPNLTFSTLTVSNMSPEDSSIYLCSAGQGSNQPQHFGDGTRLSIL.

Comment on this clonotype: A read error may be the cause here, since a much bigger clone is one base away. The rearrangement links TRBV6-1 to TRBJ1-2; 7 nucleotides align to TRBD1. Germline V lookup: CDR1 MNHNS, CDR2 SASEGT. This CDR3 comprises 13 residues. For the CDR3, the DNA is TGTGCCGGCAGACAGGGAGGCTACTATGGCTACACCTTC. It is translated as CAGRQGGYYGYTF.

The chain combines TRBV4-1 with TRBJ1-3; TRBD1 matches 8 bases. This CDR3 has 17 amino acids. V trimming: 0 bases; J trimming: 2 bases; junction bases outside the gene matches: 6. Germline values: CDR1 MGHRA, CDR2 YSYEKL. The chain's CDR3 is CASSQDRTGKPGNTIYF. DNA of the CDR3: TGCGCCAGCAGCCAAGATCGGACAGGGAAACCTGGAAACACCATATATTTT.

The CDR3: CSAHNMGGSYGYTF. CDR3 bases: TGCAGTGCTCATAACATGGGAGGGTCCTATGGCTACACCTTC. V is TRBV20-1 and J is TRBJ1-2; D unclear. The CDR3 loop spans 14 amino acids. Per germline, CDR1 DFQATT and CDR2 SNEGSKA (reference sequence). Trimming removed 5 bases from V and 4 bases from J, with 17 bases in between.

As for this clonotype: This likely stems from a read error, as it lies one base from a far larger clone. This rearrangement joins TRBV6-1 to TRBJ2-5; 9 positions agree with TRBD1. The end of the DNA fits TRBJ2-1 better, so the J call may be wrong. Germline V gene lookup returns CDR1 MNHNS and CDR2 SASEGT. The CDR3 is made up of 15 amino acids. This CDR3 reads CASNQGTGFFNEQFF. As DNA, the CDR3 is TGTGCCAGCAACCAAGGGACAGGGTTTTTCAATGAGCAGTTCTTC.

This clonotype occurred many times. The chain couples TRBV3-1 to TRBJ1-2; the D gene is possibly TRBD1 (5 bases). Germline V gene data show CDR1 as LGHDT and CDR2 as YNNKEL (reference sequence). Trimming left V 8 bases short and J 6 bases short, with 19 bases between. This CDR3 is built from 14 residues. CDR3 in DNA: TGTGCCAGCTCATCAAGAGGCCGGGGGGATGGCTACACCTTC. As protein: CASSSRGRGDGYTF.

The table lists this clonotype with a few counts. CDR3: CASSGGQAFYNSPLHF. The CDR3 nucleotides are TGTGCCAGCAGCGGGGGACAGGCCTTCTATAATTCACCCCTCCACTTT. The chain employs TRBV6-2 or TRBV6-3 and TRBJ1-6; 8 positions agree with TRBD1. The CDR3 covers 16 residues. J lost 3 bases, V lost 6 bases, and 7 bases had no gene match. Germline CDR1 is MNHEY and CDR2 is SVGEGT.

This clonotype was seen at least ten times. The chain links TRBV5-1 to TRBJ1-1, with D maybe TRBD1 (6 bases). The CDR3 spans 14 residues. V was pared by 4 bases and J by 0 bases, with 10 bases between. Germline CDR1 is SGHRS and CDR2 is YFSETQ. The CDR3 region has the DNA TGCGCCAGCAGCAGCCGGACAGTGAACACTGAAGCTTTCTTT. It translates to CASSSRTVNTEAFF.

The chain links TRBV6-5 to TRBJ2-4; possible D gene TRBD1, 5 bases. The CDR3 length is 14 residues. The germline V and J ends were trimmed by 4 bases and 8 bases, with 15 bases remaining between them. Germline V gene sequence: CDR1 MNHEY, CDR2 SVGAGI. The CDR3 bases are TGTGCCAGCAGTTCCTCATATTTAGGGGACATTCAGTACTTC. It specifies CASSSSYLGDIQYF.

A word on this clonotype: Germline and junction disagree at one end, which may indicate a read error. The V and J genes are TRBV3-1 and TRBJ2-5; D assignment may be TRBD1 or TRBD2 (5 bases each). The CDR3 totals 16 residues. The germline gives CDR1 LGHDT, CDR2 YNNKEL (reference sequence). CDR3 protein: CASSRNTKASFGTQHF. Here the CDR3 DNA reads TGTGCCAGCAGCCGTAACACTAAGGCCAGCTTCGGGACCCAGCACTTC.

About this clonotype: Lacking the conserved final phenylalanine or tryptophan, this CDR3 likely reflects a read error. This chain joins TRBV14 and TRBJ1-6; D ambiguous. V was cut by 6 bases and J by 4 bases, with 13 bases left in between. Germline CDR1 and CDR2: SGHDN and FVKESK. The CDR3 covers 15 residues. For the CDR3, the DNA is TGTGCCAGCAGTTCCCTCGGACTGTATAATTCACCCCTCCACCTT. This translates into CASSSLGLYNSPLHL.

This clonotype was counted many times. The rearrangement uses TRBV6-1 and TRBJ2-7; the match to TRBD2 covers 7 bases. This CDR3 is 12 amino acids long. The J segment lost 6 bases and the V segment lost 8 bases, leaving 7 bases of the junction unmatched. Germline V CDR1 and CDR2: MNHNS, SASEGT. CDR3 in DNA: TGTGCCAGCTTCCCGGGGAGGGCCGAGCAGTACTTC. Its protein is CASFPGRAEQYF.

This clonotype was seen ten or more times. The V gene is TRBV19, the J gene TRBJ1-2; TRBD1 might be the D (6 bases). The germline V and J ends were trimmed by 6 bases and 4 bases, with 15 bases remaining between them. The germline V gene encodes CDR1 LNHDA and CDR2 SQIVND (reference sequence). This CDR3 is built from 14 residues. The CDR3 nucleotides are TGTGCCAGTAGCCGCTCGCCGGACAGCTATGGCTACACCTTC. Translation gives CASSRSPDSYGYTF. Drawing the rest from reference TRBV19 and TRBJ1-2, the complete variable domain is DGGITQSPKYLFRKEGQNVTLSCEQNLNHDAMYWYRQDPGQGLRLIYYSQIVNDFQKGDIAEGYSVSREKKESFPLTVTSAQKNPTAFYLCASSRSPDSYGYTFGSGTRLTVV.

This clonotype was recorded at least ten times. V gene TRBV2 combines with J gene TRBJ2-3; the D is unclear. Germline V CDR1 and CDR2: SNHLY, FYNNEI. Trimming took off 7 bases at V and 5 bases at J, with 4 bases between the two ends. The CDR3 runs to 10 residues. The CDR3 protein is CASKKDTQYF. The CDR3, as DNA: TGTGCCAGCAAGAAAGATACGCAGTATTTT. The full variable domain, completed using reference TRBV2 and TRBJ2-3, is EPEVTQTPSHQVTQMGQEVILRCVPISNHLYFYWYRQILGQKVEFLVSFYNNEISEKSEIFDDQFSVERPDGSNFTLKIRSTKLEDSAMYFCASKKDTQYFGPGTRLTVL.

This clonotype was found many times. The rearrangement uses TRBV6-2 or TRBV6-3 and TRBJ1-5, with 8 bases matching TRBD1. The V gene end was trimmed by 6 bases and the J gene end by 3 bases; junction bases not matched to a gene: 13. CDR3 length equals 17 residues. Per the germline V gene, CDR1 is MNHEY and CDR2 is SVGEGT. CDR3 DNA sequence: TGTGCCAGCAGAGGAAGGACAGGGTTAGCCGCCAATCAGCCCCAGCATTTT. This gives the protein CASRGRTGLAANQPQHF.

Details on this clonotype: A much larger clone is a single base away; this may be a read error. CDR3 sequence: CASSWGDREKLSF. The DNA for the CDR3 is TGTGCCAGCAGCTGGGGGGACCGAGAAAAACTGTCTTTT. V usage is TRBV7-8 and J usage is TRBJ1-4; D possibly corresponds to TRBD1 (5 bases). There are 13 residues in the CDR3. Germline assignment: CDR1 SGHVS and CDR2 FQNEAQ.

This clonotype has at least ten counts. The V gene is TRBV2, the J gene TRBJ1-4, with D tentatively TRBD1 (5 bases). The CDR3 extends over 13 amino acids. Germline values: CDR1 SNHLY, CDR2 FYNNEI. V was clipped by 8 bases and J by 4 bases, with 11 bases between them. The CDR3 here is CASCRQFNEKLFF. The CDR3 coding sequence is TGTGCCAGCTGTCGACAGTTTAATGAAAAACTGTTTTTT.

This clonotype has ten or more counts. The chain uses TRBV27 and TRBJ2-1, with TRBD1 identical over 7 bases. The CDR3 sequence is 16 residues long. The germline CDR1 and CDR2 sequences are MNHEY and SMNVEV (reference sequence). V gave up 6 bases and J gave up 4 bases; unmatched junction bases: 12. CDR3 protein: CASSPQQQGEYNEQFF. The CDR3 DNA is TGTGCCAGCAGCCCCCAACAGCAGGGGGAATACAATGAGCAGTTCTTC.

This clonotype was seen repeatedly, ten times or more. CDR3 nucleotides: TGTGCCAGCAGCTCCGAGAGAGGTACCACTGAAGCTTTCTTT. Residues: CASSSERGTTEAFF. The chain carries TRBV7-8 and TRBJ1-1; no reliable D call. The germline V gene has CDR1 SGHVS and CDR2 FQNEAQ. This CDR3 has 14 residues. V dropped 4 bases and J dropped 4 bases, with 13 bases sitting between them.

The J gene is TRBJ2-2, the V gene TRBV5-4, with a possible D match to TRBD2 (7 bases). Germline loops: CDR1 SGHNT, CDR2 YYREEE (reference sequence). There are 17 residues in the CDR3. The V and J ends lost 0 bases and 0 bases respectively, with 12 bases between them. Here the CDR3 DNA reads TGTGCCAGCAGCTTGGGGGGAGGGACATCGAACACCGGGGAGCTGTTTTTT. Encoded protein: CASSLGGGTSNTGELFF.